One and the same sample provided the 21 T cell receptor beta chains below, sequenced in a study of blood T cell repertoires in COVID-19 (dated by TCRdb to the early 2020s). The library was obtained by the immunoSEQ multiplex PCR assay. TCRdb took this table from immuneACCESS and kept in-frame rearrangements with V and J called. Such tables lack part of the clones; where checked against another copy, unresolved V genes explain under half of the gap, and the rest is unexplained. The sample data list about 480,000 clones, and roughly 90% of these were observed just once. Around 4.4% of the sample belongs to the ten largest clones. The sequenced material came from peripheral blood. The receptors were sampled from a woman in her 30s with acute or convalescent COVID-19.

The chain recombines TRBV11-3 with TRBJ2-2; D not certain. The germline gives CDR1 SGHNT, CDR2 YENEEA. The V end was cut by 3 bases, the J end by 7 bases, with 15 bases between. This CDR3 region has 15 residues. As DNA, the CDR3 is TGTGCCAGCAGCTTCGGGTCGGGTACGGGCGGGGAGCTGTTTTTT. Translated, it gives CASSFGSGTGGELFF.

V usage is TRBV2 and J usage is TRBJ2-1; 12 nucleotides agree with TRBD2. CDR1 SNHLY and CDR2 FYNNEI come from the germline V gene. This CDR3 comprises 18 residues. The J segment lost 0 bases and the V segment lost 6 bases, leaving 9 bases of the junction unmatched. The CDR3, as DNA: TGTGCCAGCAGGGAACTAGCGGGGGGCCCTGGCTCCTACAATGAGCAGTTCTTC. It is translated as CASRELAGGPGSYNEQFF.

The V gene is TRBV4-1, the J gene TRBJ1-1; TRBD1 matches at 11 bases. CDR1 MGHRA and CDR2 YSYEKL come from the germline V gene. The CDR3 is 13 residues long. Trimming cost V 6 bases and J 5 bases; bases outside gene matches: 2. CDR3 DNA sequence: TGCGCCAGCAGGGACAGGGGGCTTACTGAAGCTTTCTTT. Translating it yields CASRDRGLTEAFF.

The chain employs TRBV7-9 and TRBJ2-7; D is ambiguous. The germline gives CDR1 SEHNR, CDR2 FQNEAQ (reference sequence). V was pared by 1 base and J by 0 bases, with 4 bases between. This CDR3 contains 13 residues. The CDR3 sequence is CASSLVVSYEQYF. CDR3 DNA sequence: TGTGCCAGCAGCTTAGTAGTCTCCTACGAGCAGTACTTC.

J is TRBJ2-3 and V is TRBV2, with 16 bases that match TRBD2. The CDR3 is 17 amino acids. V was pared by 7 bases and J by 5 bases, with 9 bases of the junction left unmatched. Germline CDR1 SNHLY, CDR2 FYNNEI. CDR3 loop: CASKTGTSGGAIDTQYF. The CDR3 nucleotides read TGTGCCAGCAAAACCGGGACTAGCGGGGGGGCCATAGATACGCAGTATTTT. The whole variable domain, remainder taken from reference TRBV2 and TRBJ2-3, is EPEVTQTPSHQVTQMGQEVILRCVPISNHLYFYWYRQILGQKVEFLVSFYNNEISEKSEIFDDQFSVERPDGSNFTLKIRSTKLEDSAMYFCASKTGTSGGAIDTQYFGPGTRLTVL.

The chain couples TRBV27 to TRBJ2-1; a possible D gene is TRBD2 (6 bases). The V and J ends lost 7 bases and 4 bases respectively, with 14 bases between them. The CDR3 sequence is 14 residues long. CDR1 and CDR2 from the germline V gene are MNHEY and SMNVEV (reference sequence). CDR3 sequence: CASKIAGSYNEQFF. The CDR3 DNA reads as TGTGCCAGCAAGATCGCGGGGTCGTACAATGAGCAGTTCTTC.

CDR3 bases: TGTGCCAGCAGAACCACTAGCGGGAGTTACAATGAGCAGTTCTTC. Translating it yields CASRTTSGSYNEQFF. The gene calls are TRBV2 and TRBJ2-1; 11 nucleotides align to TRBD2. V was pared by 6 bases and J by 4 bases, with 5 bases of the junction left unmatched. Germline CDR1 is SNHLY and CDR2 is FYNNEI. CDR3 length: 15 residues.

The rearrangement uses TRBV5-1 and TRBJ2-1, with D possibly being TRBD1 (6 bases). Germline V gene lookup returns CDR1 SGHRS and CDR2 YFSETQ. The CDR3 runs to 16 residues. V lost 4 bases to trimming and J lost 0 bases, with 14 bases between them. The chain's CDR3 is CASSRRADSSYNEQFF. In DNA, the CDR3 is TGCGCCAGCAGCCGGCGGGCGGACAGCTCCTACAATGAGCAGTTCTTC.

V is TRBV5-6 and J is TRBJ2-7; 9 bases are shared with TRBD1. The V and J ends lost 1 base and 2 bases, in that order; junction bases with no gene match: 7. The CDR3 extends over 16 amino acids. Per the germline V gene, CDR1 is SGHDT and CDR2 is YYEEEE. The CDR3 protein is CASSLSGTGGPYEQYF. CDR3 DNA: TGTGCCAGCAGCTTGTCGGGAACAGGGGGCCCCTACGAGCAGTACTTC.

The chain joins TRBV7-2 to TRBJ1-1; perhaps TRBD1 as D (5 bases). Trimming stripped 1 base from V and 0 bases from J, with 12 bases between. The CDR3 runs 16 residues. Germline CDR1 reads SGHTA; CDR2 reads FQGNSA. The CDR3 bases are TGTGCCAGCAGCTTAGAGGGAGGGGTCCTGAACACTGAAGCTTTCTTT. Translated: CASSLEGGVLNTEAFF. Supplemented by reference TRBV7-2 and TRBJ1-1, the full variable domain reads GAGVSQSPSNKVTEKGKDVELRCDPISGHTALYWYRQSLGQGLEFLIYFQGNSAPDKSGLPSDRFSAERTGGSVSTLTIQRTQQEDSAVYLCASSLEGGVLNTEAFFGQGTRLTVV.

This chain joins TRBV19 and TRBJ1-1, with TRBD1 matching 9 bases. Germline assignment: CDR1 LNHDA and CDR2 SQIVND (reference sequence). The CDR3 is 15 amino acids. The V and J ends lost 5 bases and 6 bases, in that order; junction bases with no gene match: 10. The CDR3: CASSAGQGGYSEAFF. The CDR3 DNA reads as TGTGCCAGTAGTGCGGGACAGGGCGGATACTCTGAAGCTTTCTTT. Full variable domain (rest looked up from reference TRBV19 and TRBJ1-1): DGGITQSPKYLFRKEGQNVTLSCEQNLNHDAMYWYRQDPGQGLRLIYYSQIVNDFQKGDIAEGYSVSREKKESFPLTVTSAQKNPTAFYLCASSAGQGGYSEAFFGQGTRLTVV.

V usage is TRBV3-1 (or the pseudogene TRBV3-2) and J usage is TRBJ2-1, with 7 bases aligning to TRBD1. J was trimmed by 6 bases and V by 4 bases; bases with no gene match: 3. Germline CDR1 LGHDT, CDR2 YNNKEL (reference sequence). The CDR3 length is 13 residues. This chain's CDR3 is CASSPTGPNEQFF. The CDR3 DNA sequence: TGTGCCAGCAGCCCGACAGGGCCCAATGAGCAGTTCTTC.

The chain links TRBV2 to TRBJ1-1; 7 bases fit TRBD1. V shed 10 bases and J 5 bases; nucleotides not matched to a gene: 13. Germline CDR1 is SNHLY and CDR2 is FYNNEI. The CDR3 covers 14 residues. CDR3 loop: CANTPDRVGTEAFF. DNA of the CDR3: TGTGCCAATACCCCCGACAGGGTTGGGACTGAAGCTTTCTTT. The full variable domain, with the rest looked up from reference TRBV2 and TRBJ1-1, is EPEVTQTPSHQVTQMGQEVILRCVPISNHLYFYWYRQILGQKVEFLVSFYNNEISEKSEIFDDQFSVERPDGSNFTLKIRSTKLEDSAMYFCANTPDRVGTEAFFGQGTRLTVV.

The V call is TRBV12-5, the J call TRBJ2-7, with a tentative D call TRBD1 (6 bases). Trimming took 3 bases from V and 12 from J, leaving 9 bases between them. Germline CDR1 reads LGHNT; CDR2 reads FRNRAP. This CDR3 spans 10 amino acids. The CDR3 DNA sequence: TGTGCTAGTGGTTTCAAAGGGGGGTACTTC. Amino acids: CASGFKGGYF. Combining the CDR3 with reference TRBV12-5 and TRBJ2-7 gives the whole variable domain DARVTQTPRHKVTEMGQEVTMRCQPILGHNTVFWYRQTMMQGLELLAYFRNRAPLDDSGMPKDRFSAEMPDATLATLKIQPSEPRDSAVYFCASGFKGGYFGPGTRLTVT.

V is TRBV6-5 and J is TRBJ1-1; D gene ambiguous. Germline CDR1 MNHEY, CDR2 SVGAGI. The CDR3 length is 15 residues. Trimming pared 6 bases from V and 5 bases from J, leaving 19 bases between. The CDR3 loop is CASSPGDMFGTEAFF. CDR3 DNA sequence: TGTGCCAGCAGCCCCGGGGATATGTTTGGGACTGAAGCTTTCTTT.

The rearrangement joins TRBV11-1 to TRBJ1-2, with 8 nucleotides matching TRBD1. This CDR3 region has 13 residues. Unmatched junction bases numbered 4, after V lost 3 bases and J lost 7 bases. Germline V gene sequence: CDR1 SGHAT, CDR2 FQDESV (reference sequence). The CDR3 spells CASSFDRGGGYTF. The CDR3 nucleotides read TGTGCCAGCAGCTTCGACAGGGGAGGTGGCTACACCTTC.

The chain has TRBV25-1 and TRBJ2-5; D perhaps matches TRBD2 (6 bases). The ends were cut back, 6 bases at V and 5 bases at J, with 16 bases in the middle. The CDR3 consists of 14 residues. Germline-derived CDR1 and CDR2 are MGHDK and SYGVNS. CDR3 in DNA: TGTGCCAGCAGCGCGGCGGGGCTGGGGGAGACCCAGTACTTC. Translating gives CASSAAGLGETQYF.

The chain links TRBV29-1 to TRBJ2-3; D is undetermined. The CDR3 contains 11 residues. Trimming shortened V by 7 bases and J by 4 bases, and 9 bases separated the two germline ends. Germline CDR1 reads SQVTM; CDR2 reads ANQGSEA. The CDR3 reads CSADRSDTQYF. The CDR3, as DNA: TGCAGCGCTGATCGGTCAGATACGCAGTATTTT.

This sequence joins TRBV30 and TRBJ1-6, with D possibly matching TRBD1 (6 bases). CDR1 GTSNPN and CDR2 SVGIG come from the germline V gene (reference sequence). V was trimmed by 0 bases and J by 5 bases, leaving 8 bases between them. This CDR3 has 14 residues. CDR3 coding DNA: TGTGCCTGGAGTGTGTGGACAGATAATTCACCCCTCCACTTT. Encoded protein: CAWSVWTDNSPLHF.

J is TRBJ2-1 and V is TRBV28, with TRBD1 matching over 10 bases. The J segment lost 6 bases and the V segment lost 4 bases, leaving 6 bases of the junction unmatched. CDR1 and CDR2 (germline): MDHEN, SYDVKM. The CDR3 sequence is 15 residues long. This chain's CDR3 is CASSSGTGEFNEQFF. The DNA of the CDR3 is TGTGCCAGCAGTTCCGGGACAGGGGAATTCAATGAGCAGTTCTTC.

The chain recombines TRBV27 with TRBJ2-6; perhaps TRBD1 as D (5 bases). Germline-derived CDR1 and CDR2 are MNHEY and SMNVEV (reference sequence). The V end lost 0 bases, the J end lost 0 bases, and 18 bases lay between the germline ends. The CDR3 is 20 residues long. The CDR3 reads CASSLSQTRRGSSGANVLTF. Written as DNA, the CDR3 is TGTGCCAGCAGTTTATCCCAAACTCGAAGGGGCAGCTCTGGGGCCAACGTCCTGACTTTC.